This T cell receptor (beta chain) was identified in a study of blood T cell repertoires in COVID-19. Source study methods: Using reference gene primer amplification, nucleated cell counts were estimated. Generated by immunoSEQ multiplex PCR, the TCRdb table keeps only in-frame clones and is missing some. The V and J calls and clone size are taken from that table; D and trimming were inferred from the DNA. The sample carries 200,000 to 250,000 clones, roughly 88% recorded once. Participants' own reports of clinical history determined their cohort assignment. The V gene end was trimmed by 6 bases and the J gene end by 6 bases; junction bases not matched to a gene: 9. Looked up from germline, CDR1 is MRHNA and CDR2 is SNTAGT. The CDR3 extends over 14 amino acids.

Sequences were obtained from PBMCs or T cells enriched from blood (not recorded which). The chain carries TRBV6-4 and TRBJ2-7; 9 bases are shared with TRBD1. The sequence derives from a woman aged 50 to 60 with acute COVID-19. The CDR3 here is CASSSDRGFCEQYF. DNA for the CDR3: TGTGCCAGCAGCTCAGACAGGGGGTTTTGCGAGCAGTACTTC.